This TCR beta chain was obtained from a study of regulatory T cells in long-lasting Graves disease. Study background: By definition, persistent Graves' disease involved antithyroid drugs for over 5 years alongside positive TSH receptor antibodies.

This clonotype showed up just a few times. The antigen is unknown. The J segment lost 3 bases and the V segment lost 6 bases, leaving 8 bases of the junction unmatched. Germline values: CDR1 MNHNS, CDR2 SASEGT. The CDR3 extends over 15 amino acids. This sample's time point: persistent/refractory GD, antithyroid drugs over 5 years with positive TRAb. Generation of the TCR library employed RNA extracted from PBMCs. General study results and limits: Analyses excluded thyroid tissue, covering peripheral blood alone.

TCR beta libraries were built with iRepertoire HTBI primers and Arm-PCR of CDR3 regions. TCRdb re-called the multiplex PCR reads with MiXCR, one entry per CDR3 protein. The table has about 400,000 distinct CDR3 sequences, under 25% seen once. This TCR came from a female donor with Graves disease. The sample here was peripheral blood mononuclear cells (PBMCs), taken when the disease was refractory, from a patient treated with antithyroid drugs. The chain is built from TRBV6-1 and TRBJ1-5, with 7 positions matching TRBD1. The CDR3: CASSTPTGLNQPQHF. DNA of the CDR3: TGTGCCAGCAGCACCCCGACAGGGCTCAATCAGCCCCAGCATTTT.